This passage covers 24 T cell receptor beta chains from one sample sequenced in a study of blood T cell repertoires in COVID-19. Assay used: immunoSEQ multiplex PCR; TCRdb lists only in-frame clones, some missing. The profile shows hundreds of thousands of clones, approximately 86% of them singletons. The source material was PBMCs or T cells enriched from blood (not recorded which). Receptors originate from a woman aged 25-40 years who had been exposed to COVID-19.

This chain links TRBV14 with TRBJ1-3; unclear D gene. This CDR3 has 15 residues. Trimming cost V 2 bases and J 1 base, with 9 bases left between them. Germline CDR1 reads SGHDN; CDR2 reads FVKESK. This chain's CDR3 is CASSQRTGSGNTIYF. The CDR3 coding sequence is TGTGCCAGCAGCCAACGGACTGGGTCTGGAAACACCATATATTTT.

The V gene is TRBV3-1 (or the pseudogene TRBV3-2), the J gene TRBJ2-3; TRBD2 matches 11 bases. CDR3 length: 15 amino acids. Germline V lookup: CDR1 LGHDT, CDR2 YNNKEL (reference sequence). V trimming: 7 bases; J trimming: 4 bases; junction bases outside the gene matches: 7. CDR3 residues: CASTPPGLAADTQYF. In DNA form, the CDR3 reads TGTGCCAGCACCCCCCCGGGACTAGCGGCAGATACGCAGTATTTT.

The chain uses TRBV2 and TRBJ2-1, with D tentatively TRBD1 (5 bases). The CDR3 has 15 amino acids. Trimming took off 6 bases at V and 7 bases at J, with 19 bases between the two ends. In germline, CDR1 is SNHLY, CDR2 FYNNEI. CDR3 nucleotide sequence: TGTGCCAGCAGCAGTCAGGGCTCCATAGCAAATGAGCAGTTCTTC. It is translated as CASSSQGSIANEQFF.

V usage is TRBV3-1 (or the pseudogene TRBV3-2) and J usage is TRBJ2-1; 12 bases line up with TRBD2. CDR3 length equals 16 residues. Germline CDR1 is LGHDT and CDR2 is YNNKEL (reference sequence). J lost 7 bases, V lost 3 bases, and 7 bases had no gene match. CDR3 loop: CASSHRLAGAYNEQFF. The CDR3 DNA reads TGTGCCAGCAGCCACCGACTAGCGGGGGCGTATAATGAGCAGTTCTTC.

The chain recombines TRBV12-3 or TRBV12-4 with TRBJ2-4, with D perhaps matching TRBD1 (7 bases). CDR3 length: 13 residues. V dropped 2 bases and J dropped 6 bases, with 8 bases sitting between them. CDR3: CASSLQGGNIQYF. The CDR3 DNA reads as TGTGCCAGCAGTTTACAGGGGGGAAACATTCAGTACTTC.

V is TRBV2 and J is TRBJ2-1; 11 bases align to TRBD2. The V segment lost 2 bases and the J segment 6 bases; nucleotides outside the gene matches: 9. The germline V gene has CDR1 SNHLY and CDR2 FYNNEI. CDR3 size: 17 residues. The CDR3 protein is CASSEWLAGGPLNEQFF. The CDR3 nucleotides read TGTGCCAGCAGTGAATGGTTAGCGGGGGGGCCTCTCAATGAGCAGTTCTTC.

The genes are TRBV5-1 and TRBJ1-1; the match to TRBD1 covers 7 bases. The germline V gene has CDR1 SGHRS and CDR2 YFSETQ. This CDR3 is 14 amino acids long. V lost 4 bases, J lost 5 bases, and 8 bases stayed unmatched. This CDR3 reads CASSAQTGSTEAFF. The CDR3 coding sequence is TGCGCCAGCAGCGCCCAGACAGGGTCGACTGAAGCTTTCTTT. The whole variable domain, filled in from reference TRBV5-1 and TRBJ1-1, reads KAGVTQTPRYLIKTRGQQVTLSCSPISGHRSVSWYQQTPGQGLQFLFEYFSETQRNKGNFPGRFSGRQFSNSRSEMNVSTLELGDSALYLCASSAQTGSTEAFFGQGTRLTVV.

The count of this clone is one. DNA of the CDR3: TGTGCCAGCAGTCCCAGAACCAATCAGCCCCAGCATTTT. As protein: CASSPRTNQPQHF. The genes are TRBV27 and TRBJ1-5; D remains unclear. Trimming took off 5 bases at V and 3 bases at J, with 8 bases between the two ends. The germline V gene encodes CDR1 MNHEY and CDR2 SMNVEV (reference sequence). The CDR3 runs 13 residues.

The chain is built from TRBV27 and TRBJ1-6, with 9 positions matching TRBD1. J was trimmed by 16 bases and V by 6 bases; bases with no gene match: 7. Germline values: CDR1 MNHEY, CDR2 SMNVEV (reference sequence). The CDR3 loop spans 12 amino acids. CDR3: CASRGTGLSLHF. The CDR3 DNA sequence: TGTGCCAGCAGGGGGACAGGGTTATCTCTCCACTTT.

The gene calls are TRBV30 and TRBJ1-1, with 11 nucleotides matching TRBD1. This CDR3 region has 17 residues. Germline trimming cut 0 bases from V and 5 bases from J; bases unmatched to any gene: 11. CDR1 GTSNPN and CDR2 SVGIG come from the germline V gene (reference sequence). The CDR3 loop is CAWSVPRTGGQGTEAFF. Here the CDR3 DNA reads TGTGCCTGGAGTGTGCCAAGGACAGGGGGCCAGGGGACTGAAGCTTTCTTT.

The J gene is TRBJ1-1, the V gene TRBV10-2; 8 bases fit TRBD1. Germline CDR1 reads WSHSY; CDR2 reads SAAADI. The CDR3 runs 15 residues. V lost 6 bases to trimming and J lost 5 bases; unmatched junction nucleotides: 11. CDR3 loop: CASRTRTGFGTEAFF. CDR3 DNA: TGCGCCAGCAGGACTCGGACAGGGTTTGGGACTGAAGCTTTCTTT.

The V call is TRBV2, the J call TRBJ1-1, with TRBD1 matching over 11 bases. The V gene end was trimmed by 6 bases and the J gene end by 7 bases; junction bases not matched to a gene: 7. The CDR3 loop spans 14 amino acids. CDR1 and CDR2 from the germline V gene are SNHLY and FYNNEI. CDR3 bases: TGTGCCAGCAGGAAGGGACAGGGGGGGTATGAAGCTTTCTTT. Translating it yields CASRKGQGGYEAFF.

The V call is TRBV20-1, the J call TRBJ1-2; 7 bases are a match to TRBD1. Per germline, CDR1 DFQATT and CDR2 SNEGSKA (reference sequence). The CDR3 sequence is 11 residues long. J lost 6 bases, V lost 3 bases, and 1 base had no gene match. The CDR3 bases are TGCAGTGCTAGTACAGGGGATGGCTACACCTTC. Translation gives CSASTGDGYTF.

The chain links TRBV3-1 (or the pseudogene TRBV3-2) to TRBJ1-6; D remains ambiguous. Germline values: CDR1 LGHDT, CDR2 YNNKEL (reference sequence). This CDR3 has 17 residues. V was shortened by 2 bases and J by 0 bases, with 11 bases between the two germline ends. The CDR3 sequence is CASSQSLQSSYNSPLHF. DNA of the CDR3: TGTGCCAGCAGCCAAAGCTTACAGAGCTCCTATAATTCACCCCTCCACTTT.

As DNA, the CDR3 is TGTGCCAGCAGCTTATCCGGGACAAGTACTGGAAACACCATATATTTT. Translation: CASSLSGTSTGNTIYF. This rearrangement joins TRBV7-9 to TRBJ1-3; TRBD1 might be the D (6 bases). V dropped 2 bases and J dropped 2 bases, with 13 bases sitting between them. Germline V lookup: CDR1 SEHNR, CDR2 FQNEAQ (reference sequence). The CDR3 runs to 16 residues.

The chain has TRBV27 and TRBJ1-1; 7 nucleotides line up with TRBD1. The trim removed 6 bases at V and 5 bases at J, leaving 12 bases unmatched. The CDR3 covers 15 residues. The germline V gene encodes CDR1 MNHEY and CDR2 SMNVEV (reference sequence). The DNA of the CDR3 is TGTGCCAGCAGAACCATAACCAGGGGGGAGACTGAAGCTTTCTTT. Amino acids: CASRTITRGETEAFF.

The chain carries TRBV5-1 and TRBJ1-4; TRBD1 might be the D (5 bases). The V and J ends lost 0 bases and 7 bases respectively, with 13 bases between them. Germline CDR1 reads SGHRS; CDR2 reads YFSETQ. This CDR3 has 15 residues. CDR3 DNA sequence: TGCGCCAGCAGCTTGGTGGGGGAGGTCGGTGAAAAACTGTTTTTT. It codes for CASSLVGEVGEKLFF.

V is TRBV11-3 and J is TRBJ2-1; 7 bases match TRBD1. The V and J ends lost 5 bases and 7 bases, in that order; junction bases with no gene match: 5. The CDR3 runs 13 residues. The V gene's germline CDR1 is SGHNT and CDR2 YENEEA. The CDR3: CASSVHRGNEQFF. The CDR3 bases are TGTGCCAGCAGCGTTCACAGGGGAAATGAGCAGTTCTTC.

The chain uses TRBV27 and TRBJ2-7; 7 bases map to TRBD1. This CDR3 is 15 amino acids long. Germline V gives CDR1 MNHEY, CDR2 SMNVEV (reference sequence). The V gene end was trimmed by 3 bases and the J gene end by 0 bases; junction bases not matched to a gene: 5. The chain's CDR3 is CASSFSGTVSYEQYF. CDR3 nucleotides: TGTGCCAGCAGTTTCTCCGGGACAGTCTCCTACGAGCAGTACTTC.

The chain joins TRBV29-1 to TRBJ2-7, with D unclear. There are 13 residues in the CDR3. V lost 4 bases and J 0 bases, leaving 10 bases between the germline ends. Germline V CDR1 and CDR2: SQVTM, ANQGSEA. The CDR3 sequence: CSVVGDISYEQYF. CDR3 sequence (DNA): TGCAGCGTTGTTGGCGACATCTCCTACGAGCAGTACTTC.

V gene TRBV11-2 combines with J gene TRBJ1-1; the D is unclear. The CDR3 length is 14 residues. Germline-derived CDR1 and CDR2 are SGHAT and FQNNGV. V shed 0 bases and J shed 1 base, with 6 bases lying between them. The CDR3: CASSLDRRNTEAFF. As DNA, the CDR3 is TGTGCCAGCAGCTTAGATCGGAGGAACACTGAAGCTTTCTTT.

The V gene is TRBV5-4, the J gene TRBJ1-3; D gene uncertain. V was shortened by 2 bases and J by 0 bases, with 21 bases between the two germline ends. The CDR3 has 19 amino acids. Germline V gives CDR1 SGHNT, CDR2 YYREEE (reference sequence). The chain's CDR3 is CASSFSEASISGSGNTIYF. CDR3 bases: TGTGCCAGCAGCTTTTCGGAGGCATCGATCTCGGGCTCTGGAAACACCATATATTTT.

The chain joins TRBV13 to TRBJ1-4, with D perhaps matching TRBD1 (6 bases). V was cut by 5 bases and J by 0 bases, with 19 bases left in between. Germline V gives CDR1 PRHDT, CDR2 FYEKMQ (reference sequence). The CDR3 spans 18 residues. The CDR3 loop reads CASSTKTGGWATNEKLFF. CDR3 DNA: TGTGCCAGCAGCACGAAGACAGGCGGCTGGGCAACTAATGAAAAACTGTTTTTT.

The J gene is TRBJ1-4, the V gene TRBV2, with a weak D call TRBD1 (6 bases). The germline V gene has CDR1 SNHLY and CDR2 FYNNEI. The CDR3 is 12 residues long. Deletions cut 6 bases from V and 6 bases from J, with 8 bases between. CDR3 nucleotide sequence: TGTGCCAGCAGGGCAGGGGATGAAAAACTGTTTTTT. This translates into CASRAGDEKLFF.